A selection of T cell receptor beta chains follows, all from one sample in a study of regulatory T cells in long-lasting Graves disease. TCRdb re-derived calls from the multiplex PCR reads in MiXCR, one entry per CDR3 protein. Here the sample spans roughly 500,000 distinct CDR3 sequences, approximately 12% being singletons. This sample was shared with a second study, whose subject was T cells in Graves' hyperthyroidism and ophthalmopathy.

Sequencing used peripheral blood mononuclear cells (PBMCs), obtained at new diagnosis, from a patient treated with antithyroid drugs. The receptors shown here come from a woman in her 30s with Graves disease. Each CDR3 is given with its conserved first and last residue. A D gene is named only where the DNA matches it firmly. Clone size is shown for a subset of rows, as once, few, many or a class of expanded clone.

TRBD2	TRBV7-2	14	many	TRBJ2-5	TGTGCCAGCAGCCGAAGCGGGAGAGGGGAGACCCAGTACTTC	CASSRSGRGETQYF
TRBD1	TRBV13	16	many	TRBJ1-1	TGTGCCAGCAGCGCAGAGACAGGGGGCGTGAACACTGAAGCTTTCTTT	CASSAETGGVNTEAFF
TRBD2	TRBV19	19	NA	TRBJ2-3	TGTGCCAGTACCGCAGCTAGAGGGACTAGCGGAGGGTACACAGATACACAGTATTTT	CASTAARGTSGGYTDTQYF
NA	TRBV28	12	many	TRBJ1-1	TGTGCCAGCAGTTCCGCCCTTTTGGTTGCTTTCTTT	CASSSALLVAFF
TRBD1	TRBV4-3	16	NA	TRBJ1-4	TGCGCCAGCAGCCAAGATCCTTACAGGGGGGCCGAAAAACTGTTTTTT	CASSQDPYRGAEKLFF
TRBD2	TRBV4-3	18	few	TRBJ2-7	TGCGCCAGCAGCCAAGATTTTGATAGCGGGAGTGCCTTCTACGAGCAGTACTTC	CASSQDFDSGSAFYEQYF
NA	TRBV2	13	many	TRBJ2-2	TGTGCCAGCAGGATCAGGGCGACCGGGGAGCTGTTTTTT	CASRIRATGELFF
NA	TRBV16	15	many	TRBJ2-3	TGTGCCAGCAGCCGGAACAGGGCGCGCACAGATACGCAGTATTTT	CASSRNRARTDTQYF
TRBD1	TRBV28	16	many	TRBJ2-7	TGTGCCAGCAGCCCATTTCGGGGCAGGGGGCGAAACGAGCAGTACTTC	CASSPFRGRGRNEQYF
NA	TRBV15	12	many	TRBJ1-2	TGTGCCACCAGCAGAGATCAGGGACGCTACACCTTC	CATSRDQGRYTF
NA	TRBV20-1	14	many	TRBJ2-3	TGCAGTACCGAAAGACTAGATATTACAGATACGCAGTATTTT	CSTERLDITDTQYF
NA	TRBV6-5	15	NA	TRBJ1-3	TGTGCCAGCAGTTACTACCCTATCTCTGGAAACACCATATATTTT	CASSYYPISGNTIYF
TRBD2	TRBV2	12	NA	TRBJ2-1	TGTGCCAGCAGGGGGGGGGTTGGTGAGCAGTTCTTC	CASRGGVGEQFF
NA	TRBV6-1	11	NA	TRBJ1-3	TGCGCCAGCACCCTAGGAAACACCATATATTTT	CASTLGNTIYF
NA	TRBV14	12	many	TRBJ1-1	TGTGCCAGCAGCCGGGTGGAGGGGCGAGCTTTCTTT	CASSRVEGRAFF
TRBD1	TRBV11-2	16	NA	TRBJ1-2	TGTGCCAGCAGCTTAGATCCCCACAGGGGGGACTATGGCTACACCTTC	CASSLDPHRGDYGYTF
NA	TRBV12-3/TRBV12-4	15	many	TRBJ1-5	TGTGCCTCCCGAACCGGGACGGCCATAGGTCAGCCCCAGCATTTT	CASRTGTAIGQPQHF
TRBD1	TRBV29-1	15	many	TRBJ2-3	TGCAGCGCGGGACAGGGCCTTTCGAGCACAGATACGCAGTATTTT	CSAGQGLSSTDTQYF
NA	TRBV5-5	12	many	TRBJ2-7	TGTGCCAGCGGGGAAGAATTTTACGAGCAGTACTTC	CASGEEFYEQYF
NA	TRBV29-1	12	few	TRBJ2-7	TGCAGCGTTTTGTTAGTAGGGAGCGAGCAGTACTTC	CSVLLVGSEQYF
TRBD1	TRBV18	13	few	TRBJ1-4	TGTGCCAGCTCTTACACAGGGGGCGAAAAACTGTTTTTT	CASSYTGGEKLFF
NA	TRBV7-9	16	NA	TRBJ2-7	TGTGCCAGCACCCTTCGGGCCGCCTCTGGTTGGTACGAGCAGTACTTC	CASTLRAASGWYEQYF
NA	TRBV6-1	16	few	TRBJ2-5	TGTGCCAGCGGCGGTGCTAGCGTGACTCTTCAAGAGACCCAGTACTTC	CASGGASVTLQETQYF
NA	TRBV29-1	12	few	TRBJ1-5	TGCAGCGTTGCGCAGGGGTATCAGCCCCAGCATTTT	CSVAQGYQPQHF
TRBD1	TRBV20-1	13	many	TRBJ1-1	TGCAGTACCGACAGGGCTTCAAACACTGAAGCTTTCTTT	CSTDRASNTEAFF
TRBD2	TRBV9	15	few	TRBJ2-1	TGTGCCAGCAGCGTATCTTCGGGGGGGCGGAATGAGCAGTTCTTC	CASSVSSGGRNEQFF
NA	TRBV19	14	NA	TRBJ1-5	TGTGCCAGTGAAGTCGGTAAGAGCGATCAGCCCCAGCATTTT	CASEVGKSDQPQHF
NA	TRBV19	13	many	TRBJ1-1	TGTGCCAGTAGCCTCCCTAAGGGCAGGGAAGCTTTCTTT	CASSLPKGREAFF
TRBD2	TRBV19	13	NA	TRBJ2-1	TGTGCCGGTAGTATAATTCTAGCGGGAGGGCAGTTCTTC	CAGSIILAGGQFF
TRBD1	TRBV30	14	few	TRBJ1-2	TGTGCCTGGAGTAGGGACAGGGGGAACTATGGCTGCACCTTC	CAWSRDRGNYGCTF
NA	TRBV10-3	14	NA	TRBJ1-2	TGTGCCATCAGTGGCTACGACCTTAACTATGGCTACACCTTC	CAISGYDLNYGYTF
NA	TRBV7-2	14	few	TRBJ1-2	TGTGCCAGCAGCTACTACCGGGAACGCTATGGCTACACCTTC	CASSYYRERYGYTF
TRBD1	TRBV11-3	15	many	TRBJ1-4	TGTGCCAGCAGCTTAAGACAGGGGTGGAATGAAAAACTGTTTTTT	CASSLRQGWNEKLFF
NA	TRBV9	15	NA	TRBJ1-5	TGTGCCAGCAGCGAGGGGAGTGGGGGGAGTCAGCCCCAGCATTTT	CASSEGSGGSQPQHF
NA	TRBV6-1	14	many	TRBJ1-5	TGTGCCAGCAGTGAATTCTGGGGGGGTCAGCCCCAGCATTTT	CASSEFWGGQPQHF
NA	TRBV6-5	15	NA	TRBJ1-4	TGTGCCAGCAGTTACTCTTCGGGCCTCAACGAAAAACTGTTTTTT	CASSYSSGLNEKLFF
NA	TRBV12-3/TRBV12-4	14	many	TRBJ2-1	TGTGCCAGCAGCGATATGGTCGTTAACAGGGAGCAGTTCTTC	CASSDMVVNREQFF
TRBD1	TRBV19	17	many	TRBJ2-2	TGTGCCAGTAGTATAGTCGAACCGACAGGGCACACCGGGGAGCTGTTTTTT	CASSIVEPTGHTGELFF
NA	TRBV2	16	many	TRBJ2-7	TGTGCCAGCAGTGAAAGAGTAGCTAACACCGTCTACGAGCAGTACTTC	CASSERVANTVYEQYF
TRBD1	TRBV20-1	13	NA	TRBJ1-2	TGCAGTGCCCAGCGACAGGGGGCATATGGCTACACCTTC	CSAQRQGAYGYTF
TRBD2	TRBV7-9	17	NA	TRBJ2-3	TGTGCCAGCAGCTTACTACGGACTAGCGGGGTGACAGATACGCAGTATTTT	CASSLLRTSGVTDTQYF
TRBD1	TRBV15	17	many	TRBJ1-4	TGTGCCACCAGCAGGCCAGCTCGTCGGACAGGGGGCGAAAAACTGTTTTTT	CATSRPARRTGGEKLFF
NA	TRBV5-5	14	many	TRBJ1-2	TGTGCCAGCAGCCCGATCGGGGCAAACTATGGCTACACCTTC	CASSPIGANYGYTF
TRBD1	TRBV20-1	16	NA	TRBJ2-6	TGCAGTGCTAAGCCGGGACAGGGACCTGGGGCCAACGTCCTGACTTTC	CSAKPGQGPGANVLTF
TRBD2	TRBV10-2	12	NA	TRBJ2-3	TGCGCCAGCAAAGGGACTACAAATACGCAGTATTTT	CASKGTTNTQYF
TRBD1	TRBV7-8	17	many	TRBJ2-7	TGTGCCAGCAGCTTAGGGGGACAGGGGCCGATCATCTACGAGCAGTACTTC	CASSLGGQGPIIYEQYF
TRBD1	TRBV24-1	15	many	TRBJ2-1	TGTGCCACCAGTGATCCCGGGACAGGGGGCTATGAGCAGTTCTTC	CATSDPGTGGYEQFF